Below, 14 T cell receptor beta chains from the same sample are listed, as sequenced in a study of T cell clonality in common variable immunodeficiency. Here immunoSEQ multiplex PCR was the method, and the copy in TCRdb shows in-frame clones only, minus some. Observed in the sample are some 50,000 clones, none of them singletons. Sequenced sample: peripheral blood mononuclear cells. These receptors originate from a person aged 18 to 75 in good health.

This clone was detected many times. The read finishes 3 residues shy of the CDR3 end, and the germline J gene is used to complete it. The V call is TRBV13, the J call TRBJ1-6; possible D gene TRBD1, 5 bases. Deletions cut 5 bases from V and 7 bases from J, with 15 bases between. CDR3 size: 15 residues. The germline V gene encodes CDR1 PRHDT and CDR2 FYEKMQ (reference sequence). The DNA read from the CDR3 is TGTGCCAGCAGCCGGATGGGGCTGGAAAATTCACCC. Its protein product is CASSRMGLENSP. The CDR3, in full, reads CASSRMGLENSPLHF.

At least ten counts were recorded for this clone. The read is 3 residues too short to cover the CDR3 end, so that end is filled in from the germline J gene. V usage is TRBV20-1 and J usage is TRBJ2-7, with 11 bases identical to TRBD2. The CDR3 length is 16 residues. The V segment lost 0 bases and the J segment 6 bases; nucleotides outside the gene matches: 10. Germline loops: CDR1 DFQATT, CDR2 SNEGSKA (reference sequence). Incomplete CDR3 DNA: TGCAGTGCTAGAGACCCTAGCGGGAGGTTGAACAGCGAG. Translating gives CSARDPSGRLNSE. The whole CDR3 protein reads CSARDPSGRLNSEQYF.

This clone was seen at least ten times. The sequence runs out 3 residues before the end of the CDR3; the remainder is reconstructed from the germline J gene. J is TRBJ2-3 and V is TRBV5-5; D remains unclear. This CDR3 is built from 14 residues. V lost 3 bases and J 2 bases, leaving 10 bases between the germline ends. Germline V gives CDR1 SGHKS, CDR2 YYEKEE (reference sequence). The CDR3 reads CASSSEHYTDTQYF. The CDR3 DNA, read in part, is TGTGCCAGCAGCTCGGAGCACTACACAGATACG.

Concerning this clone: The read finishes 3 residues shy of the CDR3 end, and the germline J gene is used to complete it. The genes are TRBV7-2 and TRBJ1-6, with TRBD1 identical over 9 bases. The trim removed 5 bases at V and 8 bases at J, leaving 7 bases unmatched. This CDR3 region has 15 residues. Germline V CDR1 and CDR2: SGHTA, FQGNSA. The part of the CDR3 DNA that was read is TGTGCCAGCAGCACCCGACAGGGGGGCGATTCACCC. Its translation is CASSTRQGGDSP. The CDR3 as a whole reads CASSTRQGGDSPLHF.

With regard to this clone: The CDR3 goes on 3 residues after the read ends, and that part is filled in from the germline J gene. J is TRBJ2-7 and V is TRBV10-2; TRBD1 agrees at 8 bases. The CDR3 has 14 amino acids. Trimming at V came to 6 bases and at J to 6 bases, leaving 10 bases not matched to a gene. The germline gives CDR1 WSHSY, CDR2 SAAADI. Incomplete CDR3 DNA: TGCGCCAGCAGGAGCCTGGACAGGGCGGGCGAG. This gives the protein CASRSLDRAGE. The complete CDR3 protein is CASRSLDRAGEQYF.

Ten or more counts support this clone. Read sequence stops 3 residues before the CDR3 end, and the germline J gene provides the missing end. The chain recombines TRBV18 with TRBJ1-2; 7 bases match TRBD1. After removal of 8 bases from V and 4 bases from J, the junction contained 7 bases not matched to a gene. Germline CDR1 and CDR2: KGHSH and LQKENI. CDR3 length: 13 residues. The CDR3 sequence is CASQSGTAYGYTF. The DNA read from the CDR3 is TGTGCCAGCCAATCCGGGACAGCCTATGGC.

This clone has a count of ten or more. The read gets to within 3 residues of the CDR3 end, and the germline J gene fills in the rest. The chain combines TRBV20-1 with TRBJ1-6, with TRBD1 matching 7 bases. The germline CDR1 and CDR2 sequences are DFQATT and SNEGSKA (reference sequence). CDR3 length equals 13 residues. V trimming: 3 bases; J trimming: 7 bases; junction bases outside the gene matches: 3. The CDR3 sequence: CSARQGGNSPLHF. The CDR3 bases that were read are TGCAGTGCTAGGCAAGGGGGCAATTCACCC.

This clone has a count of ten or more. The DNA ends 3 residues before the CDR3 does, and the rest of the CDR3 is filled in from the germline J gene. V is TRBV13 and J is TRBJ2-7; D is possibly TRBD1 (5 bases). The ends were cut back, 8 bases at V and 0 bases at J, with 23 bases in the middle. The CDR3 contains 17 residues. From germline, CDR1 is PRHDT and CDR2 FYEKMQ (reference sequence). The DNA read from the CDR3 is TGTGCCAGCGGAATAGGGGCGTTTGCTACCGTCTCCTACGAG. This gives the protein CASGIGAFATVSYE. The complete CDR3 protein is CASGIGAFATVSYEQYF.

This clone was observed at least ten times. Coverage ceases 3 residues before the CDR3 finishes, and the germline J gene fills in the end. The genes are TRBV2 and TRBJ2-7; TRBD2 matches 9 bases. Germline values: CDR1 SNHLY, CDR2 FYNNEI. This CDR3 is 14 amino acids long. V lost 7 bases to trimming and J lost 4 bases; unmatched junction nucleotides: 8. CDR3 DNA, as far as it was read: TGTGCCAGCAAACCTAGCGGGAATTTTTACGAG. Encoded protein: CASKPSGNFYE. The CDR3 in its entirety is CASKPSGNFYEQYF.

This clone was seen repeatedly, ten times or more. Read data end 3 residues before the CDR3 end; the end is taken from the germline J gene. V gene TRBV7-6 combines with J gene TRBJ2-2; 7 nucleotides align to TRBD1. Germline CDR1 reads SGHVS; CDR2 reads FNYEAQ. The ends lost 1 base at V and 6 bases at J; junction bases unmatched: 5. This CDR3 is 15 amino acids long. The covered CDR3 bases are TGTGCCAGCAGCTTAGGGGCAGGGGGAGCCGGGGAG. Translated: CASSLGAGGAGE. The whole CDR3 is CASSLGAGGAGELFF.

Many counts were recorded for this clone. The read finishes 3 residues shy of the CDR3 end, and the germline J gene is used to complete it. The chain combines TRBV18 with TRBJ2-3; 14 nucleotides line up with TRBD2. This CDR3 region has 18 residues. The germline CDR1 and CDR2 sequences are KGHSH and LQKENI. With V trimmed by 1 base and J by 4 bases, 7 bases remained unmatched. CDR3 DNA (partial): TGTGCCAGCTCACCACTTGGGACTAGCGGGAGTCGGGCAGATACG. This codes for CASSPLGTSGSRADT. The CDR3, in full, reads CASSPLGTSGSRADTQYF.

The CDR3 bases that were read are TGCGCCAGCAGCTTTGACAGTCTCAATGAG. Translated: CASSFDSLNE. The whole CDR3 protein reads CASSFDSLNEQFF. The chain has TRBV5-1 and TRBJ2-1; D might be TRBD1 (5 bases). Read data end 3 residues before the CDR3 end; the end is taken from the germline J gene. The CDR3 runs 13 residues. The V end lost 2 bases, the J end lost 6 bases, and 9 bases lay between the germline ends. Germline V CDR1 and CDR2: SGHRS, YFSETQ. The whole variable domain, remainder taken from reference TRBV5-1 and TRBJ2-1, is KAGVTQTPRYLIKTRGQQVTLSCSPISGHRSVSWYQQTPGQGLQFLFEYFSETQRNKGNFPGRFSGRQFSNSRSEMNVSTLELGDSALYLCASSFDSLNEQFFGPGTRLTVL.

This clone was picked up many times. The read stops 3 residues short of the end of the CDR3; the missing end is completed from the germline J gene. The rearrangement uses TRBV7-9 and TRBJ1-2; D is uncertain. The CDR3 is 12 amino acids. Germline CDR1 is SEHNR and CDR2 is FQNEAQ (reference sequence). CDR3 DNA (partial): TGTGCCAGCAGCTTAGTTGCAGGAGGC. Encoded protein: CASSLVAGG. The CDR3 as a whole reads CASSLVAGGYTF.

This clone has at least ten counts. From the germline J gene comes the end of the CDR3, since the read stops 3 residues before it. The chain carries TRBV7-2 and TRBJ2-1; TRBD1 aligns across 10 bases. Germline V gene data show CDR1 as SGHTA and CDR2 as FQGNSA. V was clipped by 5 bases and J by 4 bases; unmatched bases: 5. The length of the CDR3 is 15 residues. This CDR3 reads CASSPDRGQYNEQFF. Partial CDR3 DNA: TGTGCCAGCAGCCCCGACAGGGGGCAGTACAATGAG.